This is a list of T cell receptor beta chains from one sample in a study of low-dose radiotherapy and immunotherapy resistance in tumors. TCRdb independently ran MiXCR on the reads; one entry per CDR3 protein. The table shows some 71,000 distinct CDR3 sequences, with roughly 31% occurring only once. The source material was PBMCs, sampled before treatment. All receptors come from a female donor with ovarian cancer. The CDR3 runs from the conserved cysteine through the conserved F or W. Each record gives: CDR3 protein, V gene.

CASSSSGLLNEQFF TRBV11-3
CSARGGFGGTYEQYF TRBV20-1
CSVPRGGAYEQYF TRBV29-1
CASSQDSYSYNEQFF TRBV4-2
CASSLRALQETQYF TRBV27
CASSTAGTTRGEQYF TRBV6-2/TRBV6-3
CASSVGGSSGNTIYF TRBV9
CASSLVGLGRSSEQFF TRBV7-2
CASSQEGRVAGGATDTQYF TRBV14
CASSPTPREQYF TRBV4-1
CASSDGGAEAFF TRBV2
CASSLQRGRGEAFF TRBV19
CASSTWTGLYEQYF TRBV28
CASSLDGPADTGELFF TRBV5-1
CASRQGHTEAFF TRBV3-1
CASSRGGDVTEAFF TRBV5-1
CSAVEGGETQYF TRBV29-1
CASREDRTGYGYTF TRBV28
CASSIGGISYEQYF TRBV7-9
CASSRSGAGELFF TRBV6-4
CASSLTGSINYGYTF TRBV12-3/TRBV12-4
CATADLTGRTEAFF TRBV10-3
CASTTMGGGELFF TRBV5-4
CASSSRGTAASYEQYF TRBV12-3/TRBV12-4
CAWTHTSGPRGSYEQYF TRBV30
CASGSPGPRTGGCTF TRBV5-8
CASSLDAGGSYNEQFF TRBV5-1
CASSNGQGFEETQYF TRBV19
CASSSSEVNNSPLHF TRBV7-2
CASGTTLNTEAFF TRBV6-2/TRBV6-3
CASSPRASGGLPTKRELFFF TRBV5-1
CASSLLAGERNEQFF TRBV7-2
CASSLREQAYNEQFF TRBV5-1
CASSPMYPGQGHEQYF TRBV4-3
CASQQSSGHIPADTQYF TRBV6-2/TRBV6-3
CSATGPGQGRDEQYF TRBV20-1
CASSQTTRDLRYF TRBV4-1
CASSYSTSGSPDTQYF TRBV6-6
CASSLAATGESEAFF TRBV5-6
CASTTGEVREQFF TRBV28
CASSQDSMTDTQYF TRBV4-3
CASSYKRGETQYF TRBV6-8
CASSLDVVYGYTF TRBV5-1
CASSYHGRSPYNEQFF TRBV6-5
CASRGQGVSIEAFF TRBV2
CASTTPRRFQETQYF TRBV28